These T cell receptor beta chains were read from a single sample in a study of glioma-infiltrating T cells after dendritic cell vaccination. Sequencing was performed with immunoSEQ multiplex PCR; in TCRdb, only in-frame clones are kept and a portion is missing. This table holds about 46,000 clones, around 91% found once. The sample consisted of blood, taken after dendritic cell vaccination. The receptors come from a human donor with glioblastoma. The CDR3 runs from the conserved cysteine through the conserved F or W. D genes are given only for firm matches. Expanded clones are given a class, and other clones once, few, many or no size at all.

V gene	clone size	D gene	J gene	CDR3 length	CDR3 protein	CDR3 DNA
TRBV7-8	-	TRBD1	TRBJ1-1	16	CASSPVWDRTNTEAFF	TGTGCCAGCAGCCCCGTTTGGGACAGGACGAACACTGAAGCTTTCTTT
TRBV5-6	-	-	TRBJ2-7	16	CASSLIRGDPSDEQYF	TGTGCCAGCAGCTTGATTCGGGGAGACCCCTCCGACGAGCAGTACTTC
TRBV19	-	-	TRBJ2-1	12	CASSIPRGEQFF	TGTGCCAGTAGTATCCCCCGCGGGGAGCAGTTCTTC
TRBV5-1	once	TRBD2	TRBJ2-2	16	CASSPSGREGTGELFF	TGCGCCAGCAGCCCCTCGGGCAGGGAGGGCACCGGGGAGCTGTTTTTT
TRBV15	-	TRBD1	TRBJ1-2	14	CATSRATGARGYTF	TGTGCCACCAGCAGAGCGACAGGGGCCCGCGGCTACACCTTC
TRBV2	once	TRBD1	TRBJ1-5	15	CASSGQGGLRQPRHF	TGTGCCAGCTCCGGACAGGGAGGTCTTCGGCAGCCCCGGCATTTT
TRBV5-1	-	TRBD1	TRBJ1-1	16	CASSWDSHNPNTEAFF	TGCGCCAGCAGCTGGGACAGCCACAACCCGAACACTGAAGCTTTCTTT
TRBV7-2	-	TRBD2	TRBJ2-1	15	CASSSRGGSRNEQFF	TGTGCCAGCAGCTCGCGAGGCGGGAGCAGAAATGAGCAGTTCTTC
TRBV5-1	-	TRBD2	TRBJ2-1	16	CASSLAASGSYNEQFF	TGCGCCAGCAGCTTGGCGGCTAGCGGCTCCTACAATGAGCAGTTCTTC
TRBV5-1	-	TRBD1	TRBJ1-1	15	CASTRQGPMNTEAFF	TGCGCCAGCACCCGACAGGGCCCCATGAACACTGAAGCTTTCTTT
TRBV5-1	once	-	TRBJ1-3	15	CASNPGESSGNTIYF	TGCGCCAGCAACCCGGGGGAGAGCTCTGGAAACACCATATATTTT
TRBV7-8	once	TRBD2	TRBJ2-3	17	CASSFAGGPRSTDTQYF	TGTGCCAGCAGCTTTGCGGGAGGGCCACGTAGCACAGATACGCAGTATTTT
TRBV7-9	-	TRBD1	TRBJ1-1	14	CASSLDTGGTEAFF	TGTGCCAGCAGCTTAGACACAGGGGGCACTGAAGCTTTCTTT
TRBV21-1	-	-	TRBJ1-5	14	CASSNRRVWQLQHF	TGTGCCAGCAGCAACCGCAGGGTGTGGCAGCTCCAGCATTTT
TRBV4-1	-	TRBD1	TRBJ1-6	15	CASSLRDRDNSPLHF	TGCGCCAGCAGCTTACGGGACAGGGATAATTCACCCCTCCACTTT
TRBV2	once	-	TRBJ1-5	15	CASSDRGVINQPQHF	TGTGCCAGCAGTGACAGGGGCGTTATTAATCAGCCCCAGCATTTT
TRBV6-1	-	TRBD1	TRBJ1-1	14	CASSGTGGYTEAFF	TGTGCCAGCAGTGGGACAGGGGGCTACACTGAAGCTTTCTTT
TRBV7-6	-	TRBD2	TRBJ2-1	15	CASSSGLAGVGEQFF	TGTGCCAGCAGCTCCGGACTAGCGGGAGTGGGGGAGCAGTTCTTC
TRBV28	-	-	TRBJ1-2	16	CASTPARAAANYGYTF	TGTGCCAGCACCCCCGCCCGAGCGGCCGCTAACTATGGCTACACCTTC
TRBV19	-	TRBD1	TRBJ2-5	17	CASSPAISNRGDETQYF	TGTGCCAGTAGTCCGGCAATCTCTAACAGGGGAGATGAGACCCAGTACTTC
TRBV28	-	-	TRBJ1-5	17	CASSPPPGQNSNQPQHF	TGTGCCAGCAGTCCCCCCCCTGGGCAGAATAGCAATCAGCCCCAGCATTTT
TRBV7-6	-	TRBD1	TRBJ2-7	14	CASSQPGQGYEQYF	TGTGCCAGCAGCCAGCCGGGACAGGGGTACGAGCAGTACTTC
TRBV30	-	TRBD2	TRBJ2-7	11	CALTSGNEQYF	TGTGCCCTAACTAGCGGGAACGAGCAGTACTTC
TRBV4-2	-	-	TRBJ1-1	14	CASSQPGAHTEAFF	TGTGCCAGCAGCCAACCAGGGGCTCACACTGAAGCTTTCTTT
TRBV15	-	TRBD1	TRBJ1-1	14	CATSRWTGNTEAFF	TGTGCCACCAGCAGGTGGACAGGGAACACTGAAGCTTTCTTT